This TCR beta chain was obtained from a study of shared clonotypes between healthy human individuals. The protocol was immunoSEQ multiplex PCR, while the TCRdb copy is restricted to in-frame clones and leaves out a portion. The data show 2 million to 2.5 million clones, roughly 96% seen once. The germline V gene has CDR1 SGHRS and CDR2 YFSETQ. CDR3 size: 15 residues. Unmatched junction bases numbered 8, after V lost 4 bases and J lost 7 bases. Sequencing used naive CD4+ T cells sorted from blood. Stated subset: CD45RA+ positively selected. The origin of this receptor is a man aged 18 to 35 in good health. J is TRBJ1-6 and V is TRBV5-1; 7 bases line up with TRBD1. CDR3: CASSRLRDRNSPLHF. Written as DNA, the CDR3 is TGCGCCAGCAGCCGCCTCCGGGACAGAAATTCACCCCTCCACTTT.